This TCR beta chain derives from a study of cytomegalovirus exposure and HLA in healthy donors. Points from the study as a whole: TRBV6-2, TRBV6-3 and other indistinguishable V segments were excluded. Listed as cytomegalovirus-associated were about 160 TCR beta chains.

Germline V gene lookup returns CDR1 SGHTA and CDR2 FQGTGA. The CDR3 is 13 amino acids. The germline V and J ends were trimmed by 5 bases and 5 bases, with 10 bases remaining between them. It was with 60 Vbeta and 13 Jbeta primers that the PCR ran. Some clones are missing from TCRdb's copy, which holds only in-frame ones; the method was immunoSEQ multiplex PCR. The top ten hold under 11% of the sample, which has 150,000 to 200,000 clones, approximately 73% seen once. With regard to this clone: Antigen specificity is unknown.

This TCR derives from a man aged 30-40 years in good health and CMV-seropositive. This chain connects TRBV7-3 to TRBJ2-1; D is unresolved. The sample was PBMCs. CDR3 nucleotide sequence: TGTGCCAGCAGCCCTCCTTTCCACAATGAGCAGTTCTTC. Translating it yields CASSPPFHNEQFF.